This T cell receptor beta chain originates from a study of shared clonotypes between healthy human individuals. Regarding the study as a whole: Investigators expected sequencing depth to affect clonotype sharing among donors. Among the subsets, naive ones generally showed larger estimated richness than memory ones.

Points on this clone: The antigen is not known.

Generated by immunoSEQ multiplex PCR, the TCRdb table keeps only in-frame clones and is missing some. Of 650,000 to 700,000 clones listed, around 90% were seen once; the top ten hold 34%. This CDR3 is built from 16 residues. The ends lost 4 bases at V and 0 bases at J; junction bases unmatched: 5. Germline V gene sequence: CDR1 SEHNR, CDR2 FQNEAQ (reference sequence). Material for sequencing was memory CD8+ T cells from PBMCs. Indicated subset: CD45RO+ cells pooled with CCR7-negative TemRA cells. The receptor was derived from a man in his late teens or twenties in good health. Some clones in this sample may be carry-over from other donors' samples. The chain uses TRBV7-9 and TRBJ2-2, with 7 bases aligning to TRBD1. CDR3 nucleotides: TGTGCCAGCAGCTCCAACGACAGGGCGAACACCGGGGAGCTGTTTTTT. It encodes CASSSNDRANTGELFF. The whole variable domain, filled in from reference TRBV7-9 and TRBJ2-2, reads DTGVSQNPRHKITKRGQNVTFRCDPISEHNRLYWYRQTLGQGPEFLTYFQNEAQLEKSRLLSDRFSAERPKGSFSTLEIQRTEQGDSAMYLCASSSNDRANTGELFFGEGSRLTVL.